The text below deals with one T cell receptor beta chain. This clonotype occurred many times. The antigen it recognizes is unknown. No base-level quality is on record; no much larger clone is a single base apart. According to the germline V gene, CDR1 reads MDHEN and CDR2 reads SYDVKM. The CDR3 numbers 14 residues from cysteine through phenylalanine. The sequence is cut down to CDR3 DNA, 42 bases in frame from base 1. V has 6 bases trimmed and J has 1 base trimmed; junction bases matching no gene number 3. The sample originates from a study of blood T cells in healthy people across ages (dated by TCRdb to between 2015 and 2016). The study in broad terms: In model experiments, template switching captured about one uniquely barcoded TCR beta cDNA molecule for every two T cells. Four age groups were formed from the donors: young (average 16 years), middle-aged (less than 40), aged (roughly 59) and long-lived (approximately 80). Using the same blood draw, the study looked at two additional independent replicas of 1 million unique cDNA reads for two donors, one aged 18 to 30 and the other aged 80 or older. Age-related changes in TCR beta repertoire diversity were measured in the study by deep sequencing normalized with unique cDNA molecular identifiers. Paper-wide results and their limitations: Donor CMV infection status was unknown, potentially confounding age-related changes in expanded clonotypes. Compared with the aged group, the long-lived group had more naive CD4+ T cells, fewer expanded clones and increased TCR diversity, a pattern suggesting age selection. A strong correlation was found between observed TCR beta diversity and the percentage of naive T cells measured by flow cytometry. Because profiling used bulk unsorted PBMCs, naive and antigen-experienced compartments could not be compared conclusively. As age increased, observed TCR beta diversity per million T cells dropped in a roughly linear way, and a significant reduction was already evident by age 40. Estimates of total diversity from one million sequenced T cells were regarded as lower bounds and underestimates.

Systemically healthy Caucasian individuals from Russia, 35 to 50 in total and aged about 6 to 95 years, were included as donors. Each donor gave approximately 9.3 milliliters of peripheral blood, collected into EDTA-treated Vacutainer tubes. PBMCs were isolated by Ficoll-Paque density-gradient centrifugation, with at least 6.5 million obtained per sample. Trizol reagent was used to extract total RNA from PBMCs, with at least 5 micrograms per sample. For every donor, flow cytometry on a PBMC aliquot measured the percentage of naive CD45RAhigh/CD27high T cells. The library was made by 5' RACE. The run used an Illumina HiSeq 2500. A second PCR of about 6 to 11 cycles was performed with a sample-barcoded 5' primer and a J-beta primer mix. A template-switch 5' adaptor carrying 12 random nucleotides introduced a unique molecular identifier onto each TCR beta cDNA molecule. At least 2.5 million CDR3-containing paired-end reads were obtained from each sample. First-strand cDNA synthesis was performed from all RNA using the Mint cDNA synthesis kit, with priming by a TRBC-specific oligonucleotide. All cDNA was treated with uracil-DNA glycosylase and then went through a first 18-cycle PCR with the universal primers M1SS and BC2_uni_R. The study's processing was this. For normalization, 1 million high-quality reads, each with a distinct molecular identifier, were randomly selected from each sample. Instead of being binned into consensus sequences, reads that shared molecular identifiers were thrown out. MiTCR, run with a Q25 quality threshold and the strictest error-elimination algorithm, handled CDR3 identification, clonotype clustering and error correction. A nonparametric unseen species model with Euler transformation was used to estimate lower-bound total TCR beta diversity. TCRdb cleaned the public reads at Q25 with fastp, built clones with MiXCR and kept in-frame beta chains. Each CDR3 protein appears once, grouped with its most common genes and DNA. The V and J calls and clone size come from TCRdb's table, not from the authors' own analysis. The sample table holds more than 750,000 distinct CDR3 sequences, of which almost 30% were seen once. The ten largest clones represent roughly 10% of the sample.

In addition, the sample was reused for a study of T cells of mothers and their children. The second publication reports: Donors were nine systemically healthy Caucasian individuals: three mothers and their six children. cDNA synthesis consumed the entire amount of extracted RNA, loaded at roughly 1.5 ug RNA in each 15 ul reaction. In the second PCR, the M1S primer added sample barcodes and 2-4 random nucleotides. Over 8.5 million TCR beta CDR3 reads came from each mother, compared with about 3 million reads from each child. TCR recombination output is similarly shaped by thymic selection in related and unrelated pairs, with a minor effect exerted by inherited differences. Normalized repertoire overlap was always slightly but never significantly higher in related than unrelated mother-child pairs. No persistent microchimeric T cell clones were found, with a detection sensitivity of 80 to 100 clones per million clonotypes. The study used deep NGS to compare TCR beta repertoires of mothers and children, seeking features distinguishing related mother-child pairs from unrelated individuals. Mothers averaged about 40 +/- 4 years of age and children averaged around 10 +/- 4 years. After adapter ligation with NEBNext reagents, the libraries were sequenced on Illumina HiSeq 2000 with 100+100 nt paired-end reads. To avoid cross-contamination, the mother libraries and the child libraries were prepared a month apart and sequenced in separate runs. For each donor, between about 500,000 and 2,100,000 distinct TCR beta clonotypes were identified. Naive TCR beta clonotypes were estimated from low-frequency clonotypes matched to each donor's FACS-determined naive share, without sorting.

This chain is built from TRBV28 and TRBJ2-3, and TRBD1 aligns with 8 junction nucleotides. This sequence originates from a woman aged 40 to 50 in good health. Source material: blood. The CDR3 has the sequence CASSSGQGTDTQYF. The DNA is TGTGCCAGCAGCTCGGGACAGGGCACAGATACGCAGTATTTT.